The clone carrying this TCR beta chain was detected once. This sample is drawn from a study of blood T cell repertoires in COVID-19. Background on the study: Sources were T cells, B-cell-depleted T cells, or PBMCs; the material itself was cDNA or gDNA.

The V and J ends lost 1 base and 15 bases respectively, with 13 bases between them. The CDR3 spans 12 residues. CDR1 is MNHNS and CDR2 is SASEGT in the germline V gene. As originally analysed: Cell counts per sample came from amplifying reference gene primers. The method was immunoSEQ multiplex PCR; TCRdb's version includes in-frame clones alone and lacks a portion of them. That table furnishes V, J and clone size, whereas the DNA furnished D and trimming. Of 200,000 to 300,000 clones in the sample, more than 80% are singletons; the top ten hold about 1%. Cohort placement rested on clinical history that participants reported themselves. Within 2 weeks before study entry, exposed participants met a COVID-19 case.

The chain combines TRBV6-1 with TRBJ1-5; D is unresolved. The sample consisted of PBMCs or T cells enriched from blood (not recorded which). This receptor was obtained from a man aged 50 to 59 who had been exposed to COVID-19. The CDR3 sequence: CASSEGGGSPHF. The CDR3 DNA reads TGTGCCAGCAGTGAAGGCGGTGGTTCCCCGCATTTT.